Following are 30 T cell receptor beta chains from one sample sequenced in a study of T cells after yellow fever vaccination. TCRdb independently ran MiXCR on the 5' RACE reads; one entry per CDR3 protein. The sample contains more than 110,000 distinct CDR3 sequences, 5% to 7.5% of which appear only once. The sample was CD4+ T cells sorted from PBMCs, taken 10 days after the yellow fever booster vaccination. The receptors shown here come from a man aged 30-40 years who received the YFV17D yellow fever vaccine.

The V and J genes are TRBV7-9 and TRBJ2-1, with 8 bases that match TRBD2. The germline V gene has CDR1 SEHNR and CDR2 FQNEAQ (reference sequence). The V segment lost 6 bases and the J segment 6 bases; nucleotides outside the gene matches: 13. The CDR3 length is 16 residues. In nucleotides, the CDR3 is TGTGCCAGCAGAGTAGCGGGGCCCGACCTATCCAATGAGCAGTTCTTC. It translates to CASRVAGPDLSNEQFF. Full variable domain (outside the CDR3, taken from reference TRBV7-9 and TRBJ2-1): DTGVSQNPRHKITKRGQNVTFRCDPISEHNRLYWYRQTLGQGPEFLTYFQNEAQLEKSRLLSDRFSAERPKGSFSTLEIQRTEQGDSAMYLCASRVAGPDLSNEQFFGPGTRLTVL.

This clonotype was seen repeatedly, ten times or more. The genes are TRBV4-3 and TRBJ1-2, with a weak D call TRBD1 (6 bases). The ends were cut back, 1 base at V and 1 base at J, with 13 bases in the middle. Per germline, CDR1 LGHNA and CDR2 YSLEER. CDR3 length: 16 residues. The CDR3 sequence is CASSQAEGGVNYGYTF. The DNA for the CDR3 is TGCGCCAGCAGCCAAGCCGAGGGGGGGGTTAACTATGGCTACACCTTC.

Ten or more counts support this clonotype. The V and J genes are TRBV10-1 and TRBJ2-7; D unresolved. V was trimmed by 3 bases and J by 6 bases, leaving 15 bases between them. The CDR3 loop spans 14 amino acids. Germline lookup yields CDR1 WNHNN and CDR2 SYGVQD (reference sequence). The CDR3 sequence: CASSDAIGVGEQYF. The CDR3 DNA reads as TGCGCCAGCAGTGATGCAATCGGTGTGGGCGAGCAGTACTTC.

This clonotype has at least ten counts. The rearrangement uses TRBV9 and TRBJ2-7; 14 bases are shared with TRBD2. The CDR3 has 16 residues. The V segment lost 0 bases and the J segment 5 bases; nucleotides outside the gene matches: 4. From germline, CDR1 is SGDLS and CDR2 YYNGEE. The CDR3 loop is CASSVVGTSGSNEQYF. CDR3 in DNA: TGTGCCAGCAGCGTAGTCGGGACTAGCGGGAGCAACGAGCAGTACTTC.

This clonotype was detected a few times. The chain employs TRBV20-1 and TRBJ2-5, with TRBD2 matching 15 bases. The CDR3 consists of 13 residues. CDR1 and CDR2 from the germline V gene are DFQATT and SNEGSKA (reference sequence). The CDR3 DNA sequence: TGCGGCATGGGACTAGCGGGAGGACAGACCCAGTACTTC. It is translated as CGMGLAGGQTQYF.

This clonotype was seen repeatedly, ten times or more. The chain has TRBV10-3 and TRBJ2-1; 10 positions match TRBD2. This CDR3 comprises 14 residues. V lost 6 bases and J lost 8; bases outside the gene matches: 7. The germline V gene has CDR1 ENHRY and CDR2 SYGVKD. The CDR3 region is CAIRKTSGIDEQFF. The CDR3 region has the DNA TGTGCCATCAGAAAAACTAGCGGGATTGATGAGCAGTTCTTC.

This clonotype was detected ten times or more. The chain combines TRBV18 with TRBJ2-1; no reliable D call. CDR1 and CDR2 from the germline V gene are KGHSH and LQKENI. The CDR3 covers 11 residues. Trimming left V 5 bases short and J 14 bases short, with 13 bases between. CDR3 in amino acids: CASSGPSIEFF. CDR3 coding DNA: TGTGCCAGCTCAGGGCCCTCCATTGAGTTCTTC.

There are many counts of this clonotype. The CDR3 DNA sequence: TGTGCCAGCAGCTTAGTTGTGAACACCGGGGAGCTGTTTTTT. It yields the protein CASSLVVNTGELFF. The V and J genes are TRBV7-2 and TRBJ2-2; D unresolved. The V end lost 1 base, the J end lost 1 base, and 4 bases lay between the germline ends. The CDR3 contains 14 residues. The germline V gene has CDR1 SGHTA and CDR2 FQGNSA.

This clonotype was seen a few times. The chain couples TRBV24-1 to TRBJ2-1, with 9 bases identical to TRBD2. CDR3 length: 18 residues. Germline V lookup: CDR1 KGHDR, CDR2 SFDVKD. The ends lost 4 bases at V and 0 bases at J; junction bases unmatched: 9. The CDR3 DNA is TGTGCCACCAGTGACCCCAGGGGTAGCGGGAGCTCCTACAATGAGCAGTTCTTC. It codes for CATSDPRGSGSSYNEQFF.

The table lists this clonotype with many counts. V gene TRBV2 combines with J gene TRBJ2-2; tentatively, D is TRBD2 (5 bases). Germline V gene data show CDR1 as SNHLY and CDR2 as FYNNEI. V dropped 6 bases and J dropped 0 bases, with 8 bases sitting between them. This CDR3 spans 14 amino acids. As DNA, the CDR3 is TGTGCCAGCAGGGAGACTACGAACACCGGGGAGCTGTTTTTT. This encodes CASRETTNTGELFF. Looking up the rest from reference TRBV2 and TRBJ2-2 gives the full variable domain: EPEVTQTPSHQVTQMGQEVILRCVPISNHLYFYWYRQILGQKVEFLVSFYNNEISEKSEIFDDQFSVERPDGSNFTLKIRSTKLEDSAMYFCASRETTNTGELFFGEGSRLTVL.

This clonotype was observed many times. Germline and junction disagree at one end, which may indicate a read error. CDR3 coding DNA: TGTGCCAGCAGTGCCGGGACAGGGTCTGGTCGTTTT. It specifies CASSAGTGSGRF. The rearrangement joins TRBV25-1 to TRBJ2-3; 9 positions agree with TRBD1. CDR1 is MGHDK, CDR2 SYGVNS, per germline. This CDR3 has 12 residues. The variable domain in full, completed from reference TRBV25-1 and TRBJ2-3, reads EADIYQTPRYLVIGTGKKITLECSQTMGHDKMYWYQQDPGMELHLIHYSYGVNSTEKGDLSSESTVSRIRTEHFPLTLESARPSHTSQYLCASSAGTGSGRFGPGTRLTVL.

This clonotype was picked up many times. V is TRBV18 and J is TRBJ2-1; possible D gene TRBD1, 7 bases. This CDR3 spans 15 amino acids. With 4 bases removed from V and 6 bases from J, the gap between germline ends came to 16 bases. Germline V gene lookup returns CDR1 KGHSH and CDR2 LQKENI. The CDR3 region has the DNA TGTGCCAGCTCACAACAGGGGACGGAGGGCAATGAGCAGTTCTTC. This translates into CASSQQGTEGNEQFF.

With regard to this clonotype: A much larger clone lies a single base off, so this may be a read error. The CDR3 spells CASSSLADNTEAFF. The CDR3 coding sequence is TGTGCCAGCAGCTCCCTAGCGGACAACACTGAAGCTTTCTTT. This chain links TRBV7-9 with TRBJ1-1; D unresolved. The length of the CDR3 is 14 residues. V was cut by 4 bases and J by 2 bases, with 11 bases left in between. The germline CDR1 and CDR2 sequences are SEHNR and FQNEAQ (reference sequence). Full variable domain (remainder filled in from reference TRBV7-9 and TRBJ1-1): DTGVSQNPRHKITKRGQNVTFRCDPISEHNRLYWYRQTLGQGPEFLTYFQNEAQLEKSRLLSDRFSAERPKGSFSTLEIQRTEQGDSAMYLCASSSLADNTEAFFGQGTRLTVV.

This clonotype was detected many times. The chain combines TRBV20-1 with TRBJ2-5; D is undetermined. The germline V and J ends were trimmed by 3 bases and 5 bases, with 13 bases remaining between them. Germline V lookup: CDR1 DFQATT, CDR2 SNEGSKA (reference sequence). The CDR3 has 13 residues. The CDR3 DNA reads as TGCAGTGCTAGGCTGCACACCGTTGAGACCCAGTACTTC. It specifies CSARLHTVETQYF.

Points on this clonotype: A read error may explain this, as a much larger clone is one base away. The chain uses TRBV12-3 or TRBV12-4 and TRBJ1-6, with D tentatively TRBD1 (5 bases). CDR3 length: 14 amino acids. This chain's CDR3 is CDSIIGGANSPLHF. In DNA, the CDR3 is TGTGACAGCATCATCGGGGGTGCTAATTCACCCCTCCACTTT.

This clonotype was seen ten or more times. V is TRBV29-1 and J is TRBJ1-4, with D maybe TRBD1 (6 bases). The CDR3 loop spans 13 amino acids. Germline CDR1 reads SQVTM; CDR2 reads ANQGSEA. Trimming took off 6 bases at V and 1 base at J, with 9 bases between the two ends. The CDR3 DNA is TGCAGCGTAGGACAGATAACTAATGAAAAACTGTTTTTT. Translating it yields CSVGQITNEKLFF. The full variable domain, its missing parts supplied by reference TRBV29-1 and TRBJ1-4, is SAVISQKPSRDICQRGTSLTIQCQVDSQVTMMFWYRQQPGQSLTLIATANQGSEATYESGFVIDKFPISRPNLTFSTLTVSNMSPEDSSIYLCSVGQITNEKLFFGSGTQLSVL.

This clonotype was seen many times. This chain links TRBV6-2 or TRBV6-3 with TRBJ2-1; 10 bases are a match to TRBD2. With 5 bases clipped from V and 6 bases from J, the junction kept 7 bases outside the gene matches. This CDR3 spans 15 amino acids. The germline V gene has CDR1 MNHEY and CDR2 SVGEGT. CDR3 nucleotides: TGTGCCAGCAGTCCCCTAGCGGGAGACTTCAATGAGCAGTTCTTC. Residues: CASSPLAGDFNEQFF.

This clonotype was observed many times. The rearrangement uses TRBV7-2 and TRBJ2-5; TRBD1 might be the D (6 bases). The CDR3 is made up of 14 amino acids. Germline lookup yields CDR1 SGHTA and CDR2 FQGNSA. V lost 5 bases, J lost 5 bases, and 15 bases lay in between. CDR3 sequence: CASSATGRGETQYF. The CDR3 DNA sequence: TGTGCCAGCAGCGCTACAGGGAGAGGGGAGACCCAGTACTTC.

This clonotype was counted many times. The gene calls are TRBV12-3 or TRBV12-4 and TRBJ2-3; tentative D call: TRBD1 (5 bases). Trimming removed 7 bases at V and 2 bases at J, with 13 bases between. The length of the CDR3 is 14 residues. CDR3 coding DNA: TGTGCCAGCACCCAAAGGGGCAACACAGATACGCAGTATTTT. Protein sequence: CASTQRGNTDTQYF.

This clonotype was counted many times. This chain connects TRBV13 to TRBJ2-5, with no clear D. CDR3 length: 13 residues. The V end was cut by 8 bases, the J end by 5 bases, with 15 bases between. Germline lookup yields CDR1 PRHDT and CDR2 FYEKMQ (reference sequence). CDR3: CASHPSVRETQYF. CDR3 in DNA: TGTGCCAGCCATCCTTCCGTGCGGGAGACCCAGTACTTC.

This clonotype was detected many times. The chain employs TRBV7-6 and TRBJ2-5; the D call may be TRBD1 or TRBD2 (5 bases each). In germline, CDR1 is SGHVS, CDR2 FNYEAQ. The CDR3 runs to 15 residues. Between the trimmed V and J ends, which lost 2 bases and 5 bases, there was a span of 15 bases. Written as DNA, the CDR3 is TGTGCCAGCAGCTTATCAGAGTCAGGGACGGAGACCCAGTACTTC. Translation gives CASSLSESGTETQYF.

This clonotype came up many times. V is TRBV2 and J is TRBJ2-1; D gene ambiguous. The CDR3 spans 17 residues. From germline, CDR1 is SNHLY and CDR2 FYNNEI. The V end was cut by 6 bases, the J end by 0 bases, with 18 bases between. The CDR3 region is CASRRFGDPSSYNEQFF. DNA of the CDR3: TGTGCCAGCAGGAGGTTCGGCGACCCGAGCTCCTACAATGAGCAGTTCTTC.

The J gene is TRBJ2-7, the V gene TRBV18; D is perhaps TRBD1 (6 bases). V shed 5 bases and J shed 2 bases, with 16 bases lying between them. This CDR3 is 15 amino acids long. Germline V gene lookup returns CDR1 KGHSH and CDR2 LQKENI. The CDR3 DNA is TGTGCCAGCTCAACCTCCGGGACACAAACCTACGAGCAGTACTTC. Its translation is CASSTSGTQTYEQYF.

This clonotype was observed many times. The rearrangement joins TRBV7-2 to TRBJ1-5; D is perhaps TRBD1 (6 bases). The germline V and J ends were trimmed by 4 bases and 2 bases, with 12 bases remaining between them. The CDR3 sequence is 15 residues long. Germline V gene data show CDR1 as SGHTA and CDR2 as FQGNSA. The CDR3 DNA follows: TGTGCCAGCAGCTCTGGAGCAGGGGGCAATCAGCCCCAGCATTTT. It translates to CASSSGAGGNQPQHF.

This clonotype has at least ten counts. This chain's CDR3 is CSASKQYDEQFF. CDR3 bases: TGCAGCGCCTCAAAACAGTACGATGAGCAGTTCTTC. The rearrangement joins TRBV29-1 to TRBJ2-1; D is unclear. The length of the CDR3 is 12 residues. V lost 7 bases, J lost 8 bases, and 15 bases lay in between. Germline-derived CDR1 and CDR2 are SQVTM and ANQGSEA.

This clonotype was recorded at least ten times. The chain employs TRBV5-1 and TRBJ1-3, with D unresolved. The germline V gene has CDR1 SGHRS and CDR2 YFSETQ. Deletions cut 1 base from V and 4 bases from J, with 9 bases between. CDR3 length: 14 amino acids. The CDR3 region is CASSLTDMGNTIYF. In DNA form, the CDR3 reads TGCGCCAGCAGCTTGACAGACATGGGAAACACCATATATTTT.

This clonotype showed up just a few times. This CDR3 reads CSARALTPGELFF. CDR3 in DNA: TGCAGTGCTAGAGCCCTGACTCCGGGGGAGCTGTTTTTT. The V gene is TRBV20-1, the J gene TRBJ2-2; D not resolved. The germline gives CDR1 DFQATT, CDR2 SNEGSKA (reference sequence). This CDR3 region has 13 residues. V was clipped by 1 base and J by 8 bases, with 11 bases between them.

CDR3 amino acids: CASSLDLAGNEQFF. CDR3 in DNA: TGTGCCAGCAGCTTAGATCTAGCGGGCAATGAGCAGTTCTTC. This chain joins TRBV7-2 and TRBJ2-1; 8 nucleotides line up with TRBD2. CDR3 size: 14 residues. Trimming took 1 base from V and 6 from J; bases not matched to a gene: 2. CDR1 is SGHTA, CDR2 FQGNSA, per germline. Filled out from reference TRBV7-2 and TRBJ2-1, the complete variable domain reads GAGVSQSPSNKVTEKGKDVELRCDPISGHTALYWYRQSLGQGLEFLIYFQGNSAPDKSGLPSDRFSAERTGGSVSTLTIQRTQQEDSAVYLCASSLDLAGNEQFFGPGTRLTVL.

This clonotype was seen more than once but under ten times. This rearrangement joins TRBV6-2 or TRBV6-3 to TRBJ2-1; D is undetermined. The CDR3 has 13 residues. Germline loops: CDR1 MNHEY, CDR2 SVGEGT. Trimming took 5 bases from V and 0 from J, leaving 5 bases between them. CDR3 amino acids: CASSRSSYNEQFF. In nucleotides, the CDR3 is TGTGCCAGCAGTCGGAGCTCCTACAATGAGCAGTTCTTC.

This clonotype was observed many times. The chain couples TRBV11-2 to TRBJ2-1; D gene ambiguous. CDR3 length equals 13 residues. With 2 bases removed from V and 7 bases from J, the gap between germline ends came to 9 bases. CDR1 and CDR2 from the germline V gene are SGHAT and FQNNGV. The DNA for the CDR3 is TGTGCCAGCAGCTTAATACTCGGGAATGAGCAGTTCTTC. Its protein product is CASSLILGNEQFF.